This TCR beta chain stems from a study of cytomegalovirus exposure and HLA in healthy donors. On this clone itself: Its antigen is undetermined.

The germline V gene encodes CDR1 KGHSH and CDR2 LQKENI. The V end was cut by 3 bases, the J end by 6 bases, with 11 bases between. This CDR3 has 13 amino acids. With 60 Vbeta and 13 Jbeta primers, the PCR was carried out. Original data processing: Unique TCR beta chains totaled 65 million to 95 million in a later count, with roughly 12 million of them shared. Data came from immunoSEQ multiplex PCR; TCRdb stores just in-frame clones and leaves some out. That table gives V, J and clone size, and the DNA gave D and trimming. Among 100,000 to 150,000 clones listed, about 81% were seen once. Study-wide results and limits: What TCR beta sequences reportedly achieved was accurate prediction of HLA-A and HLA-B alleles in most subjects. A later analysis linked a missense variant in DCLRE1C to the trimming of TCR beta V and J genes.

This rearrangement joins TRBV18 to TRBJ1-2; D is possibly TRBD1 (5 bases). This clonotype was sampled from a woman aged 30 to 39 in good health and CMV-seronegative. Sequencing was carried out using PBMCs. The CDR3 nucleotides are TGTGCCAGCTCACCGCTGCAGGGCGATGGCTACACCTTC. Translation: CASSPLQGDGYTF.